This T cell receptor beta chain was sequenced in a study of cytomegalovirus exposure and HLA in healthy donors. PCR used 60 Vbeta primers and 13 Jbeta primers. The method was immunoSEQ multiplex PCR; TCRdb's version includes in-frame clones alone and lacks a portion of them. The table has under 150,000 clones, about 81% seen once. In the case of this clone: Its matching antigen is unknown.

Study-level points and caveats: The authors considered a cluster of highly shared sequence variants likely to be a sequencing artifact.

Sequencing used PBMCs. This clonotype originated in a middle-aged woman in good health and CMV-seropositive.

The CDR3 DNA sequence: TGTGCCAGCAGTCGGGGTCGGGACAATGAGCAGTTCTTC. Its protein is CASSRGRDNEQFF. The chain recombines TRBV2 with TRBJ2-1; D may be TRBD2 (5 bases). Germline CDR1 is SNHLY and CDR2 is FYNNEI. The CDR3 is made up of 13 amino acids. The V gene lost 5 bases and the J gene lost 5 bases, with 10 bases spanning the gap.